These T cell receptor beta chains were read from a single sample in a study of PD-1 blockade in classical Hodgkin lymphoma. Clones were sequenced by immunoSEQ multiplex PCR, and TCRdb holds only the in-frame ones, with some missing. The sample consists of about 90,000 clones, around 80% of them appearing once. The material was peripheral blood mononuclear cells (PBMCs), obtained before the fourth cycle of nivolumab. Receptors originate from a human donor with classical Hodgkin lymphoma. CDR3s include the opening cysteine and the closing phenylalanine or tryptophan. D genes are given only for firm matches. Size is stated for part of the rows, as once, few or many counts, or as a class when the clone is expanded.

TRBV7-2	TRBJ2-5	NA	NA	CASSPTRVQETQYF	TGTGCCAGCAGCCCGACAAGAGTACAAGAGACCCAGTACTTC
TRBV28	TRBJ2-7	NA	NA	CASSFIYEQYF	TGTGCCAGCAGTTTCATCTACGAGCAGTACTTC
TRBV14	TRBJ2-5	NA	NA	CASSPRVGETQYF	TGTGCCAGCAGCCCCAGGGTTGGAGAGACCCAGTACTTC
TRBV5-4	TRBJ1-1	few	NA	CASSLGGRVEAFF	TGTGCCAGCAGCTTGGGCGGCAGGGTTGAAGCTTTCTTT
TRBV29-1	TRBJ1-1	few	NA	CSVEPTGNTEAFF	TGCAGCGTTGAACCGACAGGGAACACTGAAGCTTTCTTT
TRBV5-1	TRBJ1-2	NA	TRBD1	CASSDDGDRYGYTF	TGCGCCAGCAGCGATGACGGGGACAGGTATGGCTACACCTTC
TRBV10-1	TRBJ1-5	NA	NA	CASSYVGDNQPQHF	TGCGCCAGCAGTTACGTGGGGGACAATCAGCCCCAGCATTTT
TRBV19	TRBJ2-1	NA	NA	CASSMRAPAYNEQFF	TGTGCCAGTAGTATGAGGGCCCCGGCCTACAATGAGCAGTTCTTC
TRBV28	TRBJ2-7	few	NA	CASSLGGETTGPLYEQYF	TGTGCCAGCAGTTTAGGAGGGGAGACGACAGGACCACTCTACGAGCAGTACTTC
TRBV6-4	TRBJ1-4	NA	TRBD1	CASNEGWDRLAEKLFF	TGTGCCAGCAACGAGGGGTGGGACAGACTAGCTGAAAAACTGTTTTTT
TRBV7-9	TRBJ2-1	NA	NA	CASSLEYEQFF	TGTGCCAGCAGCTTAGAATATGAGCAGTTCTTC
TRBV9	TRBJ2-6	few	NA	CASSVGSTGANVLTF	TGTGCCAGCAGCGTAGGGAGCACTGGGGCCAACGTCCTGACTTTC
TRBV23-1	TRBJ2-1	NA	NA	CASSQSPAGRAYNEQFF	TGCGCCAGCAGTCAATCGCCGGCAGGGCGGGCCTACAATGAGCAGTTCTTC
TRBV5-1	TRBJ2-1	NA	TRBD1	CASSSTGGASMDNEQFF	TGCGCCAGCAGCTCCACAGGGGGCGCATCGATGGACAATGAGCAGTTCTTC
TRBV4-1	TRBJ2-5	NA	NA	CASSQDGTGEETQYF	TGCGCCAGCAGCCAAGACGGGACGGGAGAAGAGACCCAGTACTTC
TRBV5-6	TRBJ2-5	NA	NA	CASSSPLVPQETQYF	TGTGCCAGCAGCTCCCCTCTAGTTCCACAAGAGACCCAGTACTTC
TRBV7-3	TRBJ1-1	once	NA	CASSWTVNTEAFF	TGTGCCAGCAGCTGGACAGTGAACACTGAAGCTTTCTTT
TRBV12-5	TRBJ2-2	NA	NA	CASGRGGWGTGELFF	TGTGCTAGTGGCCGAGGAGGGTGGGGCACCGGGGAGCTGTTTTTT
TRBV2	TRBJ2-7	few	TRBD2	CASSEGALAGGYEQYF	TGTGCCAGCAGTGAAGGCGCACTAGCGGGAGGGTACGAGCAGTACTTC
TRBV7-8	TRBJ2-5	NA	NA	CASSLSGGRSSQYF	TGTGCCAGCAGCTTATCAGGGGGGCGGAGTAGCCAGTACTTC
TRBV7-2	TRBJ1-1	NA	NA	CASSLVHPEAFF	TGTGCCAGCAGCTTAGTTCACCCTGAAGCTTTCTTT
TRBV7-9	TRBJ2-2	NA	NA	CASSLSRGNTGELFF	TGTGCCAGCAGCCTCTCCAGGGGTAACACCGGGGAGCTGTTTTTT
TRBV28	TRBJ1-1	NA	NA	CASRLPQGPTEAFF	TGTGCCAGCAGGCTTCCACAAGGACCCACTGAAGCTTTCTTT
TRBV19	TRBJ2-2	NA	NA	CASRLVWNTGELFF	TGTGCCAGTCGCCTCGTCTGGAACACCGGGGAGCTGTTTTTT
TRBV5-6	TRBJ2-1	NA	NA	CASSFRRGVYNEQFF	TGTGCCAGCAGCTTTAGGAGGGGGGTTTACAATGAGCAGTTCTTC
TRBV7-6	TRBJ1-1	NA	NA	CASSLDMNTEAFF	TGTGCCAGCAGCTTAGATATGAACACTGAAGCTTTCTTT
TRBV6-6	TRBJ1-3	NA	NA	CASSNPVGAGNTIYF	TGTGCCAGCAGTAACCCTGTAGGTGCTGGAAACACCATATATTTT
TRBV11-2	TRBJ2-3	NA	NA	CASSSELADTQYF	TGTGCCAGCAGCTCAGAGCTGGCAGATACGCAGTATTTT
TRBV7-9	TRBJ1-1	NA	TRBD1	CASSLPRTGNTEAFF	TGTGCCAGCAGCCTTCCACGGACAGGGAACACTGAAGCTTTCTTT
TRBV7-7	TRBJ2-5	NA	NA	CASSSQTGVETQYF	TGTGCCAGCAGCTCCCAGACCGGGGTAGAGACCCAGTACTTC
TRBV7-7	TRBJ2-1	once	NA	CASSPVSGNEQFF	TGTGCCAGCAGCCCGGTTAGCGGCAATGAGCAGTTCTTC
TRBV5-4	TRBJ2-5	NA	NA	CASSLTRDLSGETQYF	TGTGCCAGCAGCTTGACGAGAGACTTATCCGGGGAGACCCAGTACTTC
TRBV7-9	TRBJ2-7	medium-sized	NA	CASSVDSPLDEQYF	TGTGCCAGCAGCGTCGACTCGCCCCTCGACGAGCAGTACTTC
TRBV7-3	TRBJ2-3	NA	TRBD2	CASSFRGADTQYF	TGTGCCAGCAGCTTTCGGGGGGCAGATACGCAGTATTTT
TRBV18	TRBJ2-2	NA	NA	CASSPSAPRVGGELFF	TGTGCCAGCTCACCGTCCGCCCCCCGGGTTGGCGGGGAGCTGTTTTTT
TRBV7-2	TRBJ2-5	NA	TRBD2	CASSPHGTSGRQETQYF	TGTGCCAGCAGCCCCCACGGGACTAGCGGGAGACAAGAGACCCAGTACTTC
TRBV5-8	TRBJ2-1	NA	NA	CASSRLAASSYNEQFF	TGTGCCAGCAGCCGATTAGCGGCGAGCTCCTACAATGAGCAGTTCTTC
TRBV11-2	TRBJ2-1	NA	NA	CASSTRGGRGYFDEQFF	TGTGCCAGCAGCACAAGGGGGGGCAGGGGATATTTTGATGAGCAGTTCTTC
TRBV4-1	TRBJ1-3	NA	NA	CASSQGGATLYF	TGCGCCAGCAGCCAAGGCGGGGCAACACTATATTTT
TRBV28	TRBJ1-4	once	NA	CASSFLGRDGEKLFF	TGTGCCAGCAGTTTTTTAGGGCGTGACGGTGAAAAACTGTTTTTT
TRBV5-6	TRBJ2-3	NA	NA	CASSLRMSGGDTQYF	TGTGCCAGCAGCTTGAGGATGTCTGGGGGAGATACGCAGTATTTT
TRBV2	TRBJ1-1	NA	NA	CASGGQGRLNTEAFF	TGTGCCAGTGGTGGGCAGGGTAGGCTAAACACTGAAGCTTTCTTT
TRBV9	TRBJ2-4	NA	TRBD2	CASSVDPAGGVKNIQYF	TGTGCCAGCAGCGTAGACCCAGCGGGAGGGGTCAAAAACATTCAGTACTTC
TRBV6-1	TRBJ1-1	NA	NA	CASRTTGSATEAFF	TGTGCCAGCAGAACTACAGGATCCGCCACTGAAGCTTTCTTT
TRBV7-9	TRBJ1-3	NA	NA	CASSPDWGRGNTIYF	TGTGCCAGCAGCCCTGATTGGGGGCGTGGAAACACCATATATTTT
TRBV30	TRBJ1-1	few	TRBD1	CAWSALGQGNTEAFF	TGTGCCTGGAGTGCCCTGGGACAGGGCAACACTGAAGCTTTCTTT
TRBV6-5	TRBJ1-4	NA	NA	CASSGKGKLFF	TGTGCCAGCTCCGGAAAGGGAAAACTGTTTTTT
TRBV5-1	TRBJ2-7	NA	TRBD2	CASSLVGLDGYEQYF	TGCGCCAGCAGCTTGGTGGGACTAGACGGTTACGAGCAGTACTTC
TRBV6-1	TRBJ1-5	NA	NA	CASSDWGRGVQHF	TGTGCCAGCAGTGACTGGGGGCGCGGTGTCCAGCATTTT
TRBV10-3	TRBJ2-1	once	TRBD2	CAISVSREGRDNEQFF	TGTGCCATCAGTGTGTCACGGGAGGGCCGAGACAATGAGCAGTTCTTC
TRBV5-4	TRBJ2-5	NA	NA	CASSLKAGIETQYF	TGTGCCAGCAGCTTGAAGGCAGGGATAGAGACCCAGTACTTC
TRBV7-6	TRBJ2-3	NA	NA	CASSLGPPGRSTDTQYF	TGTGCCAGCAGCTTAGGTCCCCCGGGAAGGTCGACAGATACGCAGTATTTT
TRBV27	TRBJ1-4	NA	NA	CASRPNGGSEKLFF	TGTGCCAGCAGACCAAATGGTGGATCAGAAAAACTGTTTTTT